This is a list of T cell receptor beta chains from one sample in a study of blood T cell repertoires in COVID-19. The repertoire was sequenced with immunoSEQ multiplex PCR; TCRdb's copy has only in-frame clones and lacks some. The sample yields 400,000 to 500,000 clones, approximately 90% seen once. Sequencing was done on a sample of PBMCs or T cells enriched from blood (not recorded which). Source of these receptors: a woman aged 40 to 49 who had recovered from COVID-19. CDR3s include the opening cysteine and the closing phenylalanine or tryptophan. D genes are given only for firm matches. Clone size is shown for a subset of rows, as once, few, many or a class of expanded clone.

d_gene,v_gene,abundance,j_gene,CDR3aa,CDR3nt
-,TRBV15,-,TRBJ2-5,CATSSEETQYF,TGTGCCACCAGCTCAGAAGAGACCCAGTACTTC
TRBD1,TRBV11-2,once,TRBJ2-7,CASNFGDRLYEQYF,TGTGCCAGCAACTTCGGGGACAGGCTCTACGAGCAGTACTTC
TRBD1,TRBV5-3,-,TRBJ2-1,CARSFSQDRERFRANEQFF,TGTGCCAGAAGCTTCTCTCAGGACAGGGAGAGGTTTAGGGCCAATGAGCAGTTCTTC
-,TRBV28,-,TRBJ1-1,CASSWPGVKAFF,TGTGCCAGCAGTTGGCCGGGGGTGAAAGCTTTCTTT
-,TRBV7-2,-,TRBJ2-7,CASSLGEAGFVPSYEQYF,TGTGCCAGCAGCTTAGGAGAAGCGGGTTTCGTACCCTCCTACGAGCAGTACTTC
TRBD1,TRBV10-2,few,TRBJ1-1,CASSDWDRDTEAFF,TGCGCCAGCAGTGATTGGGACAGGGACACTGAAGCTTTCTTT
-,TRBV7-9,-,TRBJ1-2,CASSLLAGPTISYGYTF,TGTGCCAGCAGCTTATTAGCAGGGCCCACGATCTCATATGGCTACACCTTC
TRBD1,TRBV29-1,-,TRBJ2-7,CSVRDSLNYEQYF,TGCAGCGTTCGGGACAGTCTAAACTACGAGCAGTACTTC
-,TRBV6-5,-,TRBJ2-1,CASTPLAGSYNEQFF,TGTGCCAGCACCCCACTGGCGGGCTCCTACAATGAGCAGTTCTTC
TRBD2,TRBV2,-,TRBJ2-1,CASIGGRAGDEQFF,TGTGCCAGCATCGGCGGGAGGGCCGGGGATGAGCAGTTCTTC
-,TRBV7-9,-,TRBJ2-1,CASSFRSSQGGYNEQFF,TGTGCCAGCAGCTTCAGGAGTTCACAGGGCGGCTACAATGAGCAGTTCTTC
TRBD2,TRBV6-5,-,TRBJ2-7,CASRPGLVPYEQYF,TGTGCCAGCAGACCCGGACTAGTCCCCTACGAGCAGTACTTC
TRBD1,TRBV10-3,-,TRBJ1-1,CAISGQGSTEAFF,TGTGCCATCAGTGGACAGGGTAGCACTGAAGCTTTCTTT
-,TRBV6-5,-,TRBJ2-1,CASSYRTQTGRQFF,TGTGCCAGCAGTTACAGGACTCAGACAGGAAGGCAGTTCTTC
-,TRBV6-5,-,TRBJ1-2,CASSYSRARDYGYTF,TGTGCCAGCAGTTACTCGAGAGCCAGGGACTATGGCTACACCTTC
-,TRBV9,-,TRBJ1-1,CASSVGSSVNTEAFF,TGTGCCAGCAGCGTAGGCAGCAGCGTTAACACTGAAGCTTTCTTT
-,TRBV29-1,-,TRBJ2-1,CSVSGIYEQFF,TGCAGCGTTTCGGGGATCTATGAGCAGTTCTTC
TRBD1,TRBV5-1,-,TRBJ1-1,CASSLRTGREAFF,TGCGCCAGCAGCTTGCGGACAGGCCGTGAAGCTTTCTTT
TRBD1,TRBV6-2/TRBV6-3,-,TRBJ1-1,CASSHTQNVGQENTEAFF,TGTGCCAGCAGCCACACACAAAACGTCGGACAGGAGAACACTGAAGCTTTCTTT
-,TRBV2,-,TRBJ2-1,CASRQGFSYNEQFF,TGTGCCAGCAGGCAGGGATTCTCCTACAATGAGCAGTTCTTC
TRBD2,TRBV5-1,-,TRBJ2-3,CASSGAGTSVTDTQYF,TGCGCCAGCAGCGGGGCCGGGACTAGCGTAACAGATACGCAGTATTTT
TRBD1,TRBV6-5,-,TRBJ2-1,CASSYQRTGDNEQFF,TGTGCCAGCAGTTACCAGCGGACAGGCGACAATGAGCAGTTCTTC
TRBD1,TRBV11-3,-,TRBJ2-7,CASSLGGTGSYEQYF,TGTGCCAGCAGCTTAGGGGGGACAGGGTCCTACGAGCAGTACTTC
-,TRBV28,-,TRBJ2-7,CASSFPLHEREQYF,TGTGCCAGCAGTTTCCCTTTACATGAGCGGGAGCAGTACTTC
TRBD1,TRBV2,-,TRBJ1-5,CASSGTGEQPQHF,TGTGCCAGCAGCGGGACAGGGGAACAGCCCCAGCATTTT
-,TRBV27,-,TRBJ1-6,CASSTRADGPSYNSPLHF,TGTGCCAGCAGTACTAGGGCCGACGGACCATCCTATAATTCACCCCTCCACTTT
TRBD1,TRBV19,-,TRBJ1-3,CASIPMDRPTSGNTIYF,TGTGCCAGTATCCCTATGGACAGGCCGACCTCTGGAAACACCATATATTTT
-,TRBV6-5,-,TRBJ1-5,CASSYQGGQPQHF,TGTGCCAGCAGTTACCAGGGAGGTCAGCCCCAGCATTTT
-,TRBV9,-,TRBJ1-2,CASRKEGLGYTF,TGTGCCAGCAGGAAGGAGGGGCTTGGCTACACCTTC
TRBD1,TRBV9,-,TRBJ2-2,CASSAGPSPGQGTGELFF,TGTGCCAGCAGCGCCGGCCCCTCACCGGGACAGGGCACCGGGGAGCTGTTTTTT
-,TRBV7-9,few,TRBJ2-3,CASSLYRGSTDTQYF,TGTGCCAGCAGCTTATATAGGGGCAGCACAGATACGCAGTATTTT
-,TRBV20-1,-,TRBJ1-1,CSAAQGPEAFF,TGCAGTGCCGCACAGGGACCTGAAGCTTTCTTT
TRBD1,TRBV15,-,TRBJ1-2,CATSSGTGVSYTF,TGTGCCACCAGCAGTGGGACAGGGGTTAGCTACACCTTC
-,TRBV7-2,-,TRBJ2-7,CASSLARQAAYEQYF,TGTGCCAGCAGCTTAGCCCGACAGGCCGCCTACGAGCAGTACTTC
TRBD1,TRBV5-6,-,TRBJ1-3,CASSYGTGKNTIYF,TGTGCCAGCAGCTACGGGACAGGGAAAAACACCATATATTTT
-,TRBV24-1,-,TRBJ1-2,CATSDFQTYGYTF,TGTGCCACCAGTGATTTCCAGACTTATGGCTACACCTTC
TRBD2,TRBV4-3,-,TRBJ2-1,CASSHGGLAANNEQFF,TGCGCCAGCAGCCACGGCGGACTAGCGGCTAACAATGAGCAGTTCTTC
TRBD2,TRBV27,-,TRBJ2-7,CASSGTSGSPYEQYF,TGTGCCAGCAGTGGGACTAGCGGGAGTCCCTACGAGCAGTACTTC
TRBD2,TRBV11-2,-,TRBJ2-1,CASSSTPLAGLTYNEQFF,TGTGCCAGCAGCTCCACGCCTCTAGCGGGACTAACCTACAATGAGCAGTTCTTC
-,TRBV12-5,-,TRBJ1-2,CASGLNTYGYTF,TGTGCTAGTGGTTTGAACACGTATGGCTACACCTTC
TRBD2,TRBV27,-,TRBJ2-7,CASSFGGGYEQYF,TGTGCCAGCAGTTTCGGGGGGGGCTACGAGCAGTACTTC
TRBD2,TRBV7-4,once,TRBJ2-7,CASSYPGTSGSRSYEQYF,TGTGCCAGCAGCTACCCCGGGACTAGCGGGAGTAGGTCCTACGAGCAGTACTTC